A single sample gave rise to the 21 T cell receptor beta chains below, sequenced in a study of T cell repertoires in cytomegalovirus infection. TCRdb re-analysed the reads in MiXCR, keeping a single row per CDR3 protein. Of 700,000 to 900,000 distinct CDR3 sequences listed, approximately 32% are singletons. Their antigens are not known. The sample was cultured CD8+ T cells from PBMCs, taken from culture after CMV antigen stimulation. These receptors were collected from a human donor in good health (CMV status not recorded). Some clones in this sample may be carry-over from other donors' samples.

V gene TRBV6-1 combines with J gene TRBJ2-1; 7 nucleotides agree with TRBD1. The CDR3 has 16 residues. Germline V gives CDR1 MNHNS, CDR2 SASEGT. The V gene end was trimmed by 5 bases and the J gene end by 2 bases; junction bases not matched to a gene: 9. CDR3 sequence reads: CASSSGTAEPYNEQFF. In DNA, the CDR3 is TGTGCCAGCAGTTCGGGGACAGCTGAACCCTACAATGAGCAGTTCTTC.

This clonotype was seen once. The chain is built from TRBV6-4 and TRBJ1-2; the D is unclear. The CDR3 runs to 11 residues. Germline V gene sequence: CDR1 MRHNA, CDR2 SNTAGT. Trimming cost V 6 bases and J 5 bases, with 7 bases left between them. The CDR3 protein is CASRDVYGYTF. The CDR3 DNA reads as TGTGCCAGCAGGGACGTGTATGGCTACACCTTC.

This clonotype was counted between two and nine times. The V call is TRBV12-3 or TRBV12-4, the J call TRBJ1-1, with D tentatively TRBD1 (5 bases). The CDR3 has 13 residues. V was shortened by 4 bases and J by 5 bases, with 11 bases between the two germline ends. This chain's CDR3 is CASSSRDLTEAFF. CDR3 DNA sequence: TGTGCCAGCAGTTCCAGGGACCTGACTGAAGCTTTCTTT.

This clonotype occurred a few times. This chain joins TRBV20-1 and TRBJ2-1; 12 bases agree with TRBD2. Germline trimming cut 7 bases from V and 8 bases from J; bases unmatched to any gene: 6. The CDR3 sequence is 13 residues long. Germline lookup yields CDR1 DFQATT and CDR2 SNEGSKA (reference sequence). The CDR3 loop reads CSVSPSGGDEQFF. As DNA, the CDR3 is TGCAGTGTTTCACCTAGCGGGGGGGATGAGCAGTTCTTC.

This clonotype came up many times. The J gene is TRBJ2-1, the V gene TRBV7-6, with TRBD2 identical over 9 bases. V shed 1 base and J 6 bases; nucleotides not matched to a gene: 4. The CDR3 length is 15 residues. CDR1 and CDR2 (germline): SGHVS, FNYEAQ. The CDR3 region has the DNA TGTGCCAGCAGCTTAGGTCGCGGGGGGGTCAATGAGCAGTTCTTC. Translating gives CASSLGRGGVNEQFF.

V is TRBV18 and J is TRBJ1-2; the D is unclear. Trimming cost V 0 bases and J 6 bases, with 14 bases left between them. The CDR3 has 15 residues. Germline V lookup: CDR1 KGHSH, CDR2 LQKENI. The CDR3 coding sequence is TGTGCCAGCTCACCACCCGGGGAACGACGGGATGGCTACACCTTC. This sequence encodes CASSPPGERRDGYTF.

This clonotype was seen more than once but under ten times. This chain connects TRBV10-3 to TRBJ2-3, with 10 positions matching TRBD2. CDR1 is ENHRY, CDR2 SYGVKD, per germline. The CDR3 contains 19 residues. V trimming: 0 bases; J trimming: 2 bases; junction bases outside the gene matches: 11. CDR3 sequence (DNA): TGTGCCATCAGTGAGTCTCCTAGCGGGGGCTACGTCTACACAGATACGCAGTATTTT. It yields the protein CAISESPSGGYVYTDTQYF.

CDR3 protein: CAISESEENYGYTF. Here the CDR3 DNA reads TGTGCCATCAGTGAGTCCGAAGAGAATTATGGCTACACCTTC. The J gene is TRBJ1-2, the V gene TRBV10-3, with unresolved D. Germline assignment: CDR1 ENHRY and CDR2 SYGVKD. V lost 0 bases, J lost 5 bases, and 10 bases lay in between. There are 14 residues in the CDR3.

V usage is TRBV7-8 and J usage is TRBJ2-7, with D maybe TRBD2 (5 bases). Looked up from germline, CDR1 is SGHVS and CDR2 is FQNEAQ. The V gene lost 5 bases and the J gene lost 0 bases, with 8 bases spanning the gap. The CDR3 is 13 residues long. The CDR3 DNA reads as TGTGCCAGCAGCCACGGGATCTCCTACGAGCAGTACTTC. Amino acids: CASSHGISYEQYF. Full variable domain (rest looked up from reference TRBV7-8 and TRBJ2-7): GAGVSQSPRYKVAKRGQDVALRCDPISGHVSLFWYQQALGQGPEFLTYFQNEAQLDKSGLPSDRFFAERPEGSVSTLKIQRTQQEDSAVYLCASSHGISYEQYFGPGTRLTVT.

This clonotype turned up a few times. The V call is TRBV7-6, the J call TRBJ1-2, with a weak D call TRBD1 (5 bases). This CDR3 has 16 residues. Germline assignment: CDR1 SGHVS and CDR2 FNYEAQ. Deletions cut 1 base from V and 3 bases from J, with 15 bases between. CDR3 nucleotide sequence: TGTGCCAGCAGCTTAGAAAGGGAGGGGACCTACTATGGCTACACCTTC. It yields the protein CASSLEREGTYYGYTF. The full variable domain, completed using reference TRBV7-6 and TRBJ1-2, is GAGVSQSPRYKVTKRGQDVALRCDPISGHVSLYWYRQALGQGPEFLTYFNYEAQQDKSGLPNDRFSAERPEGSISTLTIQRTEQRDSAMYRCASSLEREGTYYGYTFGSGTRLTVV.

This clonotype was recorded once. The J gene is TRBJ1-1, the V gene TRBV6-2 or TRBV6-3; TRBD1 is a possible D gene (5 bases). The CDR3 length is 13 residues. V was shortened by 6 bases and J by 1 base, with 9 bases between the two germline ends. Per germline, CDR1 MNHEY and CDR2 SVGEGT. The CDR3 is CASSGTSNTEAFF. The CDR3, as DNA: TGTGCCAGCAGCGGGACCTCGAACACTGAAGCTTTCTTT.

The table lists this clonotype with a few counts. CDR3 in DNA: TGTGCCAGCACCGAAGACCCCTACATCTACGAGCAGTACGTC. Translating gives CASTEDPYIYEQYV. This sequence joins TRBV6-2 or TRBV6-3 and TRBJ2-7; D remains ambiguous. CDR1 and CDR2 (germline): MNHEY, SVGEGT. This CDR3 comprises 14 residues. Trimming shortened V by 7 bases and J by 3 bases, and 16 bases separated the two germline ends.

In DNA, the CDR3 is TGTGCCAACACCCCGGAGGCTATTTGGGTGGACAATGAGCAGTTCTTC. Protein: CANTPEAIWVDNEQFF. This rearrangement joins TRBV2 to TRBJ2-1, with TRBD2 as a possible D gene (5 bases). Germline V CDR1 and CDR2: SNHLY, FYNNEI. The CDR3 sequence is 16 residues long. Trimming stripped 10 bases from V and 5 bases from J, with 24 bases between. The whole variable domain, remainder taken from reference TRBV2 and TRBJ2-1, is EPEVTQTPSHQVTQMGQEVILRCVPISNHLYFYWYRQILGQKVEFLVSFYNNEISEKSEIFDDQFSVERPDGSNFTLKIRSTKLEDSAMYFCANTPEAIWVDNEQFFGPGTRLTVL.

This clonotype was observed a few times. The chain has TRBV11-3 and TRBJ2-2; 8 positions match TRBD1. The germline V gene encodes CDR1 SGHNT and CDR2 YENEEA. The CDR3 sequence is 17 residues long. After removal of 4 bases from V and 0 bases from J, the junction contained 7 bases not matched to a gene. The DNA for the CDR3 is TGTGCCAGCAGCTCCTATTACAGGGGGACGAACACCGGGGAGCTGTTTTTT. Amino acid sequence: CASSSYYRGTNTGELFF.

This clonotype was seen ten or more times. The CDR3 coding sequence is TGTGCCAGCAGCTTCCTTACAGGGGCAAATCAGCCCCAGCATTTT. Its translation: CASSFLTGANQPQHF. The rearrangement joins TRBV7-2 to TRBJ1-5; 7 bases map to TRBD1. V lost 3 bases to trimming and J lost 4 bases; unmatched junction nucleotides: 6. Germline CDR1 reads SGHTA; CDR2 reads FQGNSA. This CDR3 has 15 residues.

This clonotype has a count of ten or more. V is TRBV7-2 and J is TRBJ2-7, with D perhaps matching TRBD1 (6 bases). The CDR3 has 14 amino acids. Trimming took 1 base from V and 3 from J, leaving 10 bases between them. CDR1 SGHTA and CDR2 FQGNSA come from the germline V gene. This CDR3 reads CASSLGTAYYEQYV. The DNA of the CDR3 is TGTGCCAGCAGCTTAGGGACAGCTTACTACGAGCAGTACGTC.

The rearrangement links TRBV20-1 to TRBJ1-1; the D gene is possibly TRBD1 (5 bases). V lost 5 bases, J lost 4 bases, and 17 bases lay in between. Germline V CDR1 and CDR2: DFQATT, SNEGSKA (reference sequence). This CDR3 spans 14 amino acids. The CDR3 DNA is TGCAGTGCTCCTCGGGACCCCCGGACCACTGAAGCTTTCTTT. Translated: CSAPRDPRTTEAFF.

V usage is TRBV7-6 and J usage is TRBJ2-7; a weak D match, TRBD1 (6 bases). V was pared by 5 bases and J by 2 bases, with 13 bases between. From germline, CDR1 is SGHVS and CDR2 FNYEAQ. CDR3 length equals 14 residues. The CDR3 nucleotides are TGTGCCAGCAGCCACAAGGACAGACCCTACGAGCAGTACGTC. Translation: CASSHKDRPYEQYV.

The rearrangement links TRBV27 to TRBJ2-5; D is undetermined. The CDR3 length is 12 residues. V gave up 5 bases and J gave up 4 bases, with 8 bases separating them. Germline V gene data show CDR1 as MNHEY and CDR2 as SMNVEV (reference sequence). This CDR3 reads CASSTLGETQYF. The DNA of the CDR3 is TGTGCCAGCAGTACTTTAGGAGAGACCCAGTACTTC.

This clonotype was picked up many times. The genes are TRBV6-5 and TRBJ2-7; TRBD1 matches 8 bases. This CDR3 is 15 amino acids long. With 2 bases clipped from V and 0 bases from J, the junction kept 3 bases outside the gene matches. Per the germline V gene, CDR1 is MNHEY and CDR2 is SVGAGI. CDR3 in DNA: TGTGCCAGCAGTTACGGCGGACAGGGCTCCTACGAGCAGTACTTC. Protein: CASSYGGQGSYEQYF.

The CDR3 DNA reads TGCAGCGTGGCGGGCGGCGTCCGGGGTATGAACACTGAAGCTTTCTTT. It yields the protein CSVAGGVRGMNTEAFF. The chain is built from TRBV29-1 and TRBJ1-1; D not certain. The germline gives CDR1 SQVTM, CDR2 ANQGSEA. The V end was cut by 6 bases, the J end by 0 bases, with 20 bases between. This CDR3 spans 16 amino acids.